Following are 32 T cell receptor beta chains from one sample sequenced in a study of neoadjuvant anti-PD-1 for oral cavity cancer. Time point given: after neoadjuvant nivolumab, at surgical resection. Measured with immunoSEQ multiplex PCR; TCRdb has only the in-frame clones, and not every one. The table includes some 9,400 clones, 64% detected once. The material was PBMCs, obtained after nivolumab (anti-PD-1) treatment. These TCRs come from a person aged 40 to 85 with oral cavity squamous cell carcinoma.

V and J are TRBV7-9 and TRBJ1-2; D might be TRBD1 (6 bases). Germline lookup yields CDR1 SEHNR and CDR2 FQNEAQ (reference sequence). The CDR3 totals 14 residues. V was cut by 5 bases and J by 4 bases, with 14 bases left in between. CDR3 bases: TGTGCCAGCAGCGGACAGTCCCCCGCCTATGGCTACACCTTC. Its translation: CASSGQSPAYGYTF.

The chain joins TRBV11-2 to TRBJ1-1; no firm D call. The germline V and J ends were trimmed by 1 base and 0 bases, with 9 bases remaining between them. Germline V gives CDR1 SGHAT, CDR2 FQNNGV. This CDR3 is 15 amino acids long. The CDR3 nucleotides read TGTGCCAGCAGCTTAGTGGTAGGGATGAACACTGAAGCTTTCTTT. It yields the protein CASSLVVGMNTEAFF.

CDR3 protein: CASTSGGEQYF. The CDR3 nucleotides read TGTGCCAGCACCTCGGGGGGGGAGCAGTACTTC. The chain recombines TRBV7-6 with TRBJ2-7, with 8 nucleotides matching TRBD2. The CDR3 sequence is 11 residues long. Germline V CDR1 and CDR2: SGHVS, FNYEAQ. V trimming: 7 bases; J trimming: 7 bases; junction bases outside the gene matches: 3.

This clone was seen a handful of times. The gene calls are TRBV2 and TRBJ2-7; D ambiguous. Trimming took 5 bases from V and 0 from J, leaving 11 bases between them. The CDR3 loop spans 14 amino acids. Germline values: CDR1 SNHLY, CDR2 FYNNEI. CDR3 bases: TGTGCCAGCAGTTACGACTCAAGCTCCTACGAGCAGTACTTC. Amino acid sequence: CASSYDSSSYEQYF.

The rearrangement links TRBV6-1 to TRBJ2-3, with D unclear. This CDR3 is 12 amino acids long. Germline values: CDR1 MNHNS, CDR2 SASEGT. Trimming cost V 1 base and J 7 bases, with 6 bases left between them. CDR3 sequence reads: CASSEVRNTQYF. The CDR3 bases are TGTGCCAGCAGTGAAGTGAGGAATACGCAGTATTTT.

This clone turned up a few times. The rearrangement links TRBV21-1 to TRBJ1-2; whether TRBD1, the table's D call, matches the DNA was not checked. TRBV21-1 is classified as a pseudogene. The CDR3 sequence is 13 residues long. The CDR3 DNA is TGTGCCAGCAGCAAAGAAGGTGGACAGGGCTACACCTTC. Protein sequence: CASSKEGGQGYTF.

The chain has TRBV5-1 and TRBJ2-2; 7 positions match TRBD2. With V trimmed by 2 bases and J by 3 bases, 4 bases remained unmatched. The CDR3 covers 15 residues. The V gene's germline CDR1 is SGHRS and CDR2 YFSETQ. In DNA form, the CDR3 reads TGCGCCAGCAGCTTAATGGCGGGGGACACCGGGGAGCTGTTTTTT. This codes for CASSLMAGDTGELFF.

This rearrangement joins TRBV7-2 to TRBJ2-7; D gene uncertain. Per germline, CDR1 SGHTA and CDR2 FQGNSA. CDR3 length equals 15 residues. The V gene lost 2 bases and the J gene lost 6 bases, with 17 bases spanning the gap. CDR3 region: CASSLFAQPPSEQYF. The CDR3 nucleotides read TGTGCCAGCAGCTTATTCGCACAGCCCCCTTCCGAGCAGTACTTC.

The rearrangement links TRBV2 to TRBJ1-5, with D perhaps matching TRBD1 (6 bases). This CDR3 contains 14 residues. The V and J ends lost 5 bases and 1 base respectively, with 9 bases between them. From germline, CDR1 is SNHLY and CDR2 FYNNEI. CDR3 residues: CASSRDTSNQPQHF. In DNA, the CDR3 is TGTGCCAGCAGTCGGGACACAAGCAATCAGCCCCAGCATTTT.

The J gene is TRBJ1-1, the V gene TRBV2; D may be TRBD1 (6 bases). The V gene's germline CDR1 is SNHLY and CDR2 FYNNEI. Trimming pared 6 bases from V and 7 bases from J, leaving 21 bases between. The CDR3 loop spans 15 amino acids. As DNA, the CDR3 is TGTGCCAGCAGGCCCGCAGGGGTTTCCCCCATTGAAGCTTTCTTT. This gives the protein CASRPAGVSPIEAFF. Drawing the rest from reference TRBV2 and TRBJ1-1, the complete variable domain is EPEVTQTPSHQVTQMGQEVILRCVPISNHLYFYWYRQILGQKVEFLVSFYNNEISEKSEIFDDQFSVERPDGSNFTLKIRSTKLEDSAMYFCASRPAGVSPIEAFFGQGTRLTVV.

This sequence joins TRBV6-1 and TRBJ2-3; 9 nucleotides agree with TRBD2. The CDR3 loop spans 16 amino acids. CDR1 is MNHNS and CDR2 is SASEGT in the germline V gene. Trimming removed 4 bases from V and 4 bases from J; junction bases left unmatched: 9. The CDR3 DNA sequence: TGTGCCAGCAGTGTTTCTAGCGGGGCGGGATCAGATACGCAGTATTTT. This encodes CASSVSSGAGSDTQYF.

This clone ranks as medium-sized. The chain employs TRBV28 and TRBJ2-2; TRBD2 matches 8 bases. The germline gives CDR1 MDHEN, CDR2 SYDVKM. The V segment lost 7 bases and the J segment 0 bases; nucleotides outside the gene matches: 4. The CDR3 is 15 residues long. The chain's CDR3 is CASILSGANTGELFF. In DNA, the CDR3 is TGTGCCAGCATCCTTAGCGGGGCGAACACCGGGGAGCTGTTTTTT.

This clone was picked up a small number of times. The chain employs TRBV19 and TRBJ1-1; D perhaps matches TRBD1 (5 bases). V was shortened by 6 bases and J by 0 bases, with 17 bases between the two germline ends. The CDR3 extends over 16 amino acids. CDR1 and CDR2 (germline): LNHDA, SQIVND (reference sequence). The DNA of the CDR3 is TGTGCCAGTAGAGTTGGGACGTACGACGTGAACACTGAAGCTTTCTTT. Translation: CASRVGTYDVNTEAFF.

This rearrangement joins TRBV15 to TRBJ1-5; D not certain. Trimming took off 3 bases at V and 0 bases at J, with 9 bases between the two ends. Germline CDR1 reads LNHNV; CDR2 reads YYDKDF (reference sequence). The length of the CDR3 is 15 residues. CDR3 DNA sequence: TGTGCCACCAGCAGGGAGGGATTTAGCAATCAGCCCCAGCATTTT. Translation: CATSREGFSNQPQHF.

V usage is TRBV6-1 and J usage is TRBJ2-5, with 7 nucleotides matching TRBD1. The CDR3 runs 13 residues. J lost 4 bases, V lost 6 bases, and 5 bases had no gene match. Germline CDR1 and CDR2: MNHNS and SASEGT. The CDR3 is CASRGTVRETQYF. In DNA form, the CDR3 reads TGTGCCAGCAGGGGGACAGTAAGAGAGACCCAGTACTTC.

The V gene is TRBV27, the J gene TRBJ1-2; D is perhaps TRBD1 (5 bases). This CDR3 comprises 16 residues. The V end was cut by 6 bases, the J end by 4 bases, with 21 bases between. In germline, CDR1 is MNHEY, CDR2 SMNVEV (reference sequence). The CDR3 protein is CASRPSRGGSVYGYTF. The CDR3 DNA sequence: TGTGCCAGCAGACCCTCGCGGGGGGGTTCGGTCTATGGCTACACCTTC.

This clone was observed a handful of times. The chain couples TRBV2 to TRBJ2-3, with D possibly matching TRBD1 (5 bases). This CDR3 contains 14 residues. Germline CDR1 is SNHLY and CDR2 is FYNNEI. V lost 2 bases and J lost 3, with 9 bases in between. The CDR3 coding sequence is TGTGCCAGCAGTGAAATAGGACAAACAGATACGCAGTATTTT. Residues: CASSEIGQTDTQYF.

V and J are TRBV27 and TRBJ1-1, with 7 bases aligning to TRBD1. The CDR3 is made up of 10 amino acids. Germline loops: CDR1 MNHEY, CDR2 SMNVEV (reference sequence). The V segment lost 7 bases and the J segment 11 bases; nucleotides outside the gene matches: 4. The CDR3: CASKDRRAFF. The CDR3, as DNA: TGTGCCAGCAAGGACAGGCGTGCTTTCTTT.

The chain uses TRBV7-9 and TRBJ1-4; the D is unclear. CDR1 and CDR2 (germline): SEHNR, FQNEAQ (reference sequence). With 3 bases removed from V and 8 bases from J, the gap between germline ends came to 10 bases. The CDR3 is 13 residues long. The CDR3: CASSLEGNEKLFF. CDR3 nucleotide sequence: TGTGCCAGCAGCTTGGAGGGAAACGAAAAACTGTTTTTT.

This clone was recorded a few times. V usage is TRBV10-2 and J usage is TRBJ1-3; TRBD1 might be the D (6 bases). Between the trimmed V and J ends, which lost 0 bases and 4 bases, there was a span of 10 bases. There are 15 residues in the CDR3. CDR1 is WSHSY and CDR2 is SAAADI in the germline V gene. The CDR3 spells CASSESWGPGNTIYF. The CDR3, as DNA: TGCGCCAGCAGTGAGTCGTGGGGGCCCGGAAACACCATATATTTT.

This chain joins TRBV11-2 and TRBJ2-7, with TRBD1 identical over 7 bases. From germline, CDR1 is SGHAT and CDR2 FQNNGV. J lost 4 bases, V lost 5 bases, and 11 bases had no gene match. The CDR3 loop spans 15 amino acids. CDR3 sequence reads: CASSPNDREGYEQYF. The CDR3 nucleotides are TGTGCCAGCAGCCCAAACGACAGGGAAGGGTACGAGCAGTACTTC. The full variable domain, its missing parts supplied by reference TRBV11-2 and TRBJ2-7, is EAGVAQSPRYKIIEKRQSVAFWCNPISGHATLYWYQQILGQGPKLLIQFQNNGVVDDSQLPKDRFSAERLKGVDSTLKIQPAKLEDSAVYLCASSPNDREGYEQYFGPGTRLTVT.

The chain carries TRBV2 and TRBJ1-2; 8 positions agree with TRBD1. Losses at the gene ends were 5 bases for V and 6 bases for J; bases not matched to a gene: 5. CDR1 SNHLY and CDR2 FYNNEI come from the germline V gene. The CDR3 is 13 residues long. For the CDR3, the DNA is TGTGCCAGCAGTCTGGGACAGGTCCATGGCTACACCTTC. As protein: CASSLGQVHGYTF.

The chain combines TRBV6-1 with TRBJ2-7; no clear D gene. Per the germline V gene, CDR1 is MNHNS and CDR2 is SASEGT. The CDR3 sequence is 10 residues long. The CDR3 DNA reads as TGTGCATGGGGTACCTACGAGCAGTACTTC. Its protein is CAWGTYEQYF.

V gene TRBV19 combines with J gene TRBJ2-5; TRBD1 aligns across 10 bases. Germline CDR1 LNHDA, CDR2 SQIVND (reference sequence). V lost 9 bases and J lost 2; bases outside the gene matches: 12. The CDR3 spans 16 residues. CDR3 sequence reads: CASSRGTGERQETQYF. The CDR3 DNA sequence: TGTGCCAGCTCTCGCGGGACAGGGGAGCGGCAAGAGACCCAGTACTTC.

CDR3 residues: CASSPDGARLDGTDTQYF. CDR3 nucleotides: TGTGCCAGCAGCCCCGATGGGGCCCGACTAGATGGCACAGATACGCAGTATTTT. The rearrangement links TRBV7-3 to TRBJ2-3; weak D call: TRBD2 (6 bases). The CDR3 totals 18 residues. Trimming took off 5 bases at V and 1 base at J, with 22 bases between the two ends. Germline CDR1 and CDR2: SGHTA and FQGTGA.

CDR3 sequence reads: CASSANSATNEKLFF. For the CDR3, the DNA is TGTGCCAGCAGCGCAAACTCAGCAACTAATGAAAAACTGTTTTTT. The chain is built from TRBV11-2 and TRBJ1-4; no definite D call. The CDR3 is 15 amino acids. Trimming shortened V by 5 bases and J by 0 bases, and 10 bases separated the two germline ends. The germline V gene encodes CDR1 SGHAT and CDR2 FQNNGV.

The rearrangement joins TRBV5-1 to TRBJ1-5, with a possible D match to TRBD1 (5 bases). V was trimmed by 0 bases and J by 2 bases, leaving 9 bases between them. The V gene's germline CDR1 is SGHRS and CDR2 YFSETQ. The CDR3 runs to 15 residues. The CDR3 DNA sequence: TGCGCCAGCAGCTTGGGGCAGGGCGGCAATCAGCCCCAGCATTTT. Amino acid sequence: CASSLGQGGNQPQHF.

The gene calls are TRBV19 and TRBJ2-7; D unresolved. The CDR3 has 13 amino acids. The V gene's germline CDR1 is LNHDA and CDR2 SQIVND (reference sequence). The V and J ends lost 2 bases and 2 bases respectively, with 7 bases between them. The CDR3, as DNA: TGTGCCAGTAGTATACCCCCCGCCTACGAGCAGTACTTC. It yields the protein CASSIPPAYEQYF. The variable domain in full, completed from reference TRBV19 and TRBJ2-7, reads DGGITQSPKYLFRKEGQNVTLSCEQNLNHDAMYWYRQDPGQGLRLIYYSQIVNDFQKGDIAEGYSVSREKKESFPLTVTSAQKNPTAFYLCASSIPPAYEQYFGPGTRLTVT.

This rearrangement joins TRBV5-1 to TRBJ2-1; no definite D call. V was clipped by 2 bases and J by 7 bases, with 7 bases between them. The germline V gene has CDR1 SGHRS and CDR2 YFSETQ. The CDR3 consists of 12 residues. The CDR3 DNA reads as TGCGCCAGCAGCTTAACCCTGAATGAGCAGTTCTTC. Translated: CASSLTLNEQFF.

The chain combines TRBV11-3 with TRBJ2-1, with 11 bases aligning to TRBD2. This CDR3 region has 14 residues. From germline, CDR1 is SGHNT and CDR2 YENEEA. V trimming: 5 bases; J trimming: 7 bases; junction bases outside the gene matches: 4. In DNA, the CDR3 is TGTGCCAGCAGCCAACTAGCGGGAGTAAATGAGCAGTTCTTC. Amino acid sequence: CASSQLAGVNEQFF.

The chain recombines TRBV11-3 with TRBJ1-1; no clear D. CDR1 is SGHNT, CDR2 YENEEA, per germline. Trimming shortened V by 1 base and J by 1 base, and 10 bases separated the two germline ends. The CDR3 totals 15 residues. CDR3 in DNA: TGTGCCAGCAGCTTAGGACCAGGATCGAACACTGAAGCTTTCTTT. This sequence encodes CASSLGPGSNTEAFF.

This clone showed up just a few times. The chain employs TRBV28 and TRBJ2-6; possible D gene TRBD1, 5 bases. The CDR3 spans 15 residues. The V end lost 6 bases, the J end lost 0 bases, and 9 bases lay between the germline ends. CDR1 and CDR2 (germline): MDHEN, SYDVKM. The chain's CDR3 is CASRLRGSGANVLTF. The DNA for the CDR3 is TGTGCCAGCAGATTAAGGGGCTCTGGGGCCAACGTCCTGACTTTC.